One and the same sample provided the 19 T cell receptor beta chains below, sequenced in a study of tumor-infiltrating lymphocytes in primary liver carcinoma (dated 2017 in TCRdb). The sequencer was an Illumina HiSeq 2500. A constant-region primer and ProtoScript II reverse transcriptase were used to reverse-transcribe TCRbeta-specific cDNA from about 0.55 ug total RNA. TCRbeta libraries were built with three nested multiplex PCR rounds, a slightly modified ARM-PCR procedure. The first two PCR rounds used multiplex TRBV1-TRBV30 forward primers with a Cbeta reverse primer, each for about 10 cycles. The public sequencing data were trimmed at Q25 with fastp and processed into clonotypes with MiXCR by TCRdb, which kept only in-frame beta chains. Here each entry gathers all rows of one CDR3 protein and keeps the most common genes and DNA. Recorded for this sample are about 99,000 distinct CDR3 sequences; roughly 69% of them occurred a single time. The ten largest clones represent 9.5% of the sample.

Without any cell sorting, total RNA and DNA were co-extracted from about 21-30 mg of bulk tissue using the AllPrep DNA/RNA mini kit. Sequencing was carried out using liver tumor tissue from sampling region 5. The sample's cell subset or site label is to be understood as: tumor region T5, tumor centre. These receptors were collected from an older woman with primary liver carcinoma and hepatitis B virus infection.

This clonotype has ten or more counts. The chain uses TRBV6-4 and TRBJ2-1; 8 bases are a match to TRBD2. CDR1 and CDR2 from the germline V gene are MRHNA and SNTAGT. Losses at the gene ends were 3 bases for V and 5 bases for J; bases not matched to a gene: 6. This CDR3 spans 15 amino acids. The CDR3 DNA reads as TGTGCCAGCAGTGATAGGGTAGCGGGAAACAATGAGCAGTTCTTC. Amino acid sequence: CASSDRVAGNNEQFF.

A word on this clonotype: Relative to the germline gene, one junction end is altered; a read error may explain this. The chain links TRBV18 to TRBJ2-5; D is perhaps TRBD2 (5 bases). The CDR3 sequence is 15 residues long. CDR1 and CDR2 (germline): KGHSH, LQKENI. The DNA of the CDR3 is TGTTCCAGCTCACCACCGACCGCGCCGGGGGAGACCCAGTACTTC. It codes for CSSSPPTAPGETQYF.

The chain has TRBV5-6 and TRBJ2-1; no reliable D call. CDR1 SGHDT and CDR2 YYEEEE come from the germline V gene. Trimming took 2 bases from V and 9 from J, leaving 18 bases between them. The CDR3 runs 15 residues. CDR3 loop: CASSLVGLLKGEQFF. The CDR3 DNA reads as TGTGCCAGCAGCTTAGTAGGCCTTTTGAAGGGTGAGCAGTTCTTC.

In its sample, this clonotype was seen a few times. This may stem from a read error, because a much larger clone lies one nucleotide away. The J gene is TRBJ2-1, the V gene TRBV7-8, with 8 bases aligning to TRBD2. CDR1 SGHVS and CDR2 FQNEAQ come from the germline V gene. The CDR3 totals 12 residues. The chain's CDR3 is CVSSFAGGRQFF. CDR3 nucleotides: TGTGTCAGCAGCTTCGCGGGAGGAAGGCAGTTCTTC. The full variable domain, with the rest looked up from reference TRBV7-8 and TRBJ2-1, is GAGVSQSPRYKVAKRGQDVALRCDPISGHVSLFWYQQALGQGPEFLTYFQNEAQLDKSGLPSDRFFAERPEGSVSTLKIQRTQQEDSAVYLCVSSFAGGRQFFGPGTRLTVL.

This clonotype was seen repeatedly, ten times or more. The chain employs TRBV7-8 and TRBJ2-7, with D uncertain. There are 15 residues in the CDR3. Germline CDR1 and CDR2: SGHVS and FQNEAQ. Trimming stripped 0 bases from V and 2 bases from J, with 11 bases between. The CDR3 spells CASSLAGMGAYEQYF. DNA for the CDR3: TGTGCCAGCAGCTTAGCCGGAATGGGCGCCTACGAGCAGTACTTC.

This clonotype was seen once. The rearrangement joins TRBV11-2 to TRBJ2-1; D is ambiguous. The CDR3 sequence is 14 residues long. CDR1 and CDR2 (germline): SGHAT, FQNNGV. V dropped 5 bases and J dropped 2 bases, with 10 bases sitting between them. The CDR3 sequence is CASSPLDPYNEQFF. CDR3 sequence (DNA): TGTGCCAGCAGCCCCCTGGACCCCTACAATGAGCAGTTCTTC.

The CDR3 bases are TGTGCCAGCAGAACTGGGGGGGGAACCTCCTACGAGCAGTACTTC. It encodes CASRTGGGTSYEQYF. V and J are TRBV28 and TRBJ2-7; TRBD2 matches 7 bases. With V trimmed by 6 bases and J by 0 bases, 8 bases remained unmatched. Germline loops: CDR1 MDHEN, CDR2 SYDVKM. The CDR3 runs to 15 residues.

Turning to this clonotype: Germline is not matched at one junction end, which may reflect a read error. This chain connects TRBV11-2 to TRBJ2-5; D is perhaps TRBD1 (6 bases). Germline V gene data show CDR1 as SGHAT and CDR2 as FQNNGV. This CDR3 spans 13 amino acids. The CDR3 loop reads CASGDPGVKTQYF. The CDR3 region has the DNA TGTGCCAGCGGCGATCCAGGGGTAAAGACCCAGTATTTC.

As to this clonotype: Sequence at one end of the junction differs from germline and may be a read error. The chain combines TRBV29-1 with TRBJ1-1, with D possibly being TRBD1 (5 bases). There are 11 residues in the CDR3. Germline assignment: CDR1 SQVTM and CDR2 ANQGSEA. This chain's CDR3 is CSLGKGGEALF. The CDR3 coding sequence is TGCAGCCTTGGGAAGGGAGGGGAAGCTCTCTTT. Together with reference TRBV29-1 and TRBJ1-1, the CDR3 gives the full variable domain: SAVISQKPSRDICQRGTSLTIQCQVDSQVTMMFWYRQQPGQSLTLIATANQGSEATYESGFVIDKFPISRPNLTFSTLTVSNMSPEDSSIYLCSLGKGGEALFGQGTRLTVV.

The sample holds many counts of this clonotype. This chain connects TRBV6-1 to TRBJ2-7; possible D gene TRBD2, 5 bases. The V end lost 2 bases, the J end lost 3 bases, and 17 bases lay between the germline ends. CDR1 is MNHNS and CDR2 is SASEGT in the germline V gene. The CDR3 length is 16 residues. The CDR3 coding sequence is TGTGCCAGCAGTGAACCTACTAGGATCCAACACTACGAGCAGTACTTC. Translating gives CASSEPTRIQHYEQYF.

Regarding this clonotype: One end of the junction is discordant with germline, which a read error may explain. The chain's CDR3 is CVSSLSTGQGTTNEKLFF. As DNA, the CDR3 is TGTGTCAGCAGCTTATCCACGGGACAGGGAACAACTAATGAAAAACTGTTTTTT. The chain carries TRBV7-9 and TRBJ1-4; 9 positions agree with TRBD1. This CDR3 comprises 18 residues. The V gene's germline CDR1 is SEHNR and CDR2 FQNEAQ (reference sequence).

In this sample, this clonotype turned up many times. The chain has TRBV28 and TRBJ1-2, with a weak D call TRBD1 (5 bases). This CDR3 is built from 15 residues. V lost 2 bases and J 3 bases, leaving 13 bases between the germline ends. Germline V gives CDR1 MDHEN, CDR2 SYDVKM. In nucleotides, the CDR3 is TGTGCCAGCAGTTTAGTGGGGCAGGGATACTATGGCTACACCTTC. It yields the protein CASSLVGQGYYGYTF.

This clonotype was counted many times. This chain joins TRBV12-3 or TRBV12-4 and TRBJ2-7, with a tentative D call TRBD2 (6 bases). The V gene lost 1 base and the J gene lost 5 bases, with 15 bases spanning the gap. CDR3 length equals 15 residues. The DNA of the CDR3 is TGTGCCAGCAGTTTAGGAGGAGGGAGTGCCGACGAGCAGTACTTC. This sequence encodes CASSLGGGSADEQYF.

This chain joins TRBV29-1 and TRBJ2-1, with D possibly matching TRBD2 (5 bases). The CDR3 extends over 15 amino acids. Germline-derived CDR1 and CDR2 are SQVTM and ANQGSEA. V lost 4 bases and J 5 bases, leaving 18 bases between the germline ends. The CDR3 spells CSVGSVRGWDNEQFF. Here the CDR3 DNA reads TGCAGCGTTGGTTCGGTGAGAGGGTGGGACAATGAGCAGTTCTTC.

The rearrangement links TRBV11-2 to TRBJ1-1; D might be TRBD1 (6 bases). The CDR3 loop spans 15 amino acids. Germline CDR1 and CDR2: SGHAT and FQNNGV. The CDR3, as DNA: TGTACCACCAGCTTAGGTAGGGGGACGAACACTGAAGCTTTCTTT. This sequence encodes CTTSLGRGTNTEAFF.

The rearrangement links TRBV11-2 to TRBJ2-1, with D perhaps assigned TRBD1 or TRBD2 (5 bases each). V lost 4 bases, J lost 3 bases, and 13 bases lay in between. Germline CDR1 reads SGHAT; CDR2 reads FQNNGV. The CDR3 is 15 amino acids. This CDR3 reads CASSSPGRGYNEQFF. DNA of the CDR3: TGTGCCAGCAGCTCCCCGGGACGCGGCTACAATGAGCAGTTCTTC.

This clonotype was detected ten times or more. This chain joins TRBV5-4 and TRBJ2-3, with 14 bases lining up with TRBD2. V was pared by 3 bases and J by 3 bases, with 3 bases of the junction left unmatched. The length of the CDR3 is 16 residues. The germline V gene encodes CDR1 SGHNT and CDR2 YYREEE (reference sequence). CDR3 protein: CASSSGLAGETDTQYF. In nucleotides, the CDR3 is TGTGCCAGCAGCTCGGGACTAGCGGGAGAAACAGATACGCAGTATTTT.

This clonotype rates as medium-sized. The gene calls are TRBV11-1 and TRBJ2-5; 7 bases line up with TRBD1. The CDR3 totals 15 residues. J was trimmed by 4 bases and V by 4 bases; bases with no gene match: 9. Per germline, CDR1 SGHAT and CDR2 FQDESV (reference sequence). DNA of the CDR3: TGTGCCAGCAGCTCCATCGGGACAGACAGAGAGACCCAGTACTTC. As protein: CASSSIGTDRETQYF.

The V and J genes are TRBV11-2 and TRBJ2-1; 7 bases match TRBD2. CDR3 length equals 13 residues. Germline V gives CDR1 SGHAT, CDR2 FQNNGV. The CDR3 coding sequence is TGTGACAGGAGCTTAGAACCGGGAGGAGAGCAGTTCTTC. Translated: CDRSLEPGGEQFF.